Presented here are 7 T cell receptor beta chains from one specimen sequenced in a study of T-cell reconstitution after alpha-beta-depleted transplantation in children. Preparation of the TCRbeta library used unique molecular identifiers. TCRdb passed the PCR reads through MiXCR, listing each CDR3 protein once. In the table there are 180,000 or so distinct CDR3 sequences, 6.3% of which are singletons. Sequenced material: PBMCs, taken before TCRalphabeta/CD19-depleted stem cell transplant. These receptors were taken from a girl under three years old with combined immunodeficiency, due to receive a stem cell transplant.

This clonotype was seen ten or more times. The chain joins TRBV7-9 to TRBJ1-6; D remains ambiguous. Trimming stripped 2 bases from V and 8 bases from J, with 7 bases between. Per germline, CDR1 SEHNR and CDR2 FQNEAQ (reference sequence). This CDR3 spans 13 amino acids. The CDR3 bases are TGTGCCAGCAGCTTAATTTGGGATTCACCCCTCCACTTT. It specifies CASSLIWDSPLHF.

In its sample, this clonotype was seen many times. CDR3 sequence: CASSRRDIDFRRELFF. Written as DNA, the CDR3 is TGCGCCAGCAGCCGGAGGGACATTGACTTTCGGAGGGAGCTGTTTTTT. The chain joins TRBV4-1 to TRBJ2-2, with D possibly being TRBD1 or TRBD2 (6 bases each). Germline-derived CDR1 and CDR2 are MGHRA and YSYEKL. This CDR3 has 16 residues. V shed 4 bases and J shed 9 bases, with 21 bases lying between them.

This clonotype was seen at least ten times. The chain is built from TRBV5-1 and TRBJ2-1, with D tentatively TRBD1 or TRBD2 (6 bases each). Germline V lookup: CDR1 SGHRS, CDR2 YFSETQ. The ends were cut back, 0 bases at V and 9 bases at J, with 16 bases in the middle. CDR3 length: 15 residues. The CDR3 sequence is CASSLGRGLGIEQFF. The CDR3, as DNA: TGCGCCAGCAGCTTGGGTCGGGGGCTGGGGATTGAGCAGTTCTTC.

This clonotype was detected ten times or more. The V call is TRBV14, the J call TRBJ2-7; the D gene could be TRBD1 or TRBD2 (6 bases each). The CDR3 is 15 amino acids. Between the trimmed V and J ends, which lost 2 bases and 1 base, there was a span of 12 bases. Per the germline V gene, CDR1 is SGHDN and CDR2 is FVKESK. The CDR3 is CASSQTGDISYEQYF. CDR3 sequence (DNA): TGTGCCAGCAGCCAAACGGGGGACATTTCCTACGAGCAGTACTTC.

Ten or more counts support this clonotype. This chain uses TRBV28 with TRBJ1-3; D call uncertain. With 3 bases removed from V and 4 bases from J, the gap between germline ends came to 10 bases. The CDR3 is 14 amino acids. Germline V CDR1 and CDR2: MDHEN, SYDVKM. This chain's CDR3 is CASSFPRRGNTIYF. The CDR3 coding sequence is TGTGCCAGCAGTTTCCCCAGGCGGGGAAACACCATATATTTT.

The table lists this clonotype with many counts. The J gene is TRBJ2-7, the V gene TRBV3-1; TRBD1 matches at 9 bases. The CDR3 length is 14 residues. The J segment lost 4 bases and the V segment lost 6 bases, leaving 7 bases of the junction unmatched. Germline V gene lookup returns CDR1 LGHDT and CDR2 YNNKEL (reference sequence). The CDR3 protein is CASRVSGTGYEQYF. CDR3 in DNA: TGTGCCAGCAGGGTGTCCGGGACAGGGTACGAGCAGTACTTC.

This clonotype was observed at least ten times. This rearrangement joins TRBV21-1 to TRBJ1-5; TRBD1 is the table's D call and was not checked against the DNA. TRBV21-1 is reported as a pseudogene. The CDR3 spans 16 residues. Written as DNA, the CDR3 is TGTGCCAGCATCCCCCGGGACAGGGAAAGCAATCAGCCCCAGCATTTT. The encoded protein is CASIPRDRESNQPQHF.